A selection of T cell receptor beta chains follows, all from one sample in a study of T cells in Graves' hyperthyroidism and ophthalmopathy. One entry per CDR3 protein, called by TCRdb with MiXCR from the multiplex PCR reads. The sample has hundreds of thousands of distinct CDR3 sequences; 38% are singletons. Sequences were obtained from blood. The receptors stem from a man aged 18 to 35 with Graves' hyperthyroidism. The CDR3 runs from the conserved cysteine through the conserved F or W. Each record gives: V gene, J gene, CDR3 length, D gene, clone size, CDR3 protein, CDR3 DNA. D genes are given only for firm matches. Size is omitted from some rows. Given values are once, few, many or a class for expanded clones.

>TRBV25-1|TRBJ1-1|11|NA|many
CASSDPFEAFF
TGTGCCAGCAGTGACCCCTTTGAAGCTTTCTTT
>TRBV19|TRBJ1-5|14|NA|NA
CASTNGGANQPQHF
TGTGCCAGTACCAATGGGGGGGCCAATCAGCCCCAGCATTTT
>TRBV5-1|TRBJ1-1|11|NA|many
CASSFGGKAFF
TGCGCCAGCAGCTTTGGGGGGAAAGCTTTCTTT
>TRBV14|TRBJ1-3|15|NA|NA
CASSPDTDSGNTIYF
TGTGCCAGCAGCCCGGACACAGACTCTGGAAACACCATATATTTT
>TRBV6-1|TRBJ2-7|14|NA|NA
CASSERGGEDEQYF
TGTGCCAGCAGTGAAAGGGGGGGCGAAGACGAGCAGTACTTC
>TRBV11-2|TRBJ2-7|16|NA|NA
CASSSWVRQGGNEQYF
TGTGCCAGCAGCTCATGGGTTCGACAGGGAGGCAACGAGCAGTACTTC
>TRBV20-1|TRBJ1-1|14|NA|NA
CSARGPGATVSAFF
TGCAGTGCTAGAGGCCCTGGGGCAACCGTATCCGCTTTCTTT
>TRBV7-9|TRBJ2-7|15|TRBD1|many
CASSRDSRDRSEQYF
TGTGCCAGCAGCCGGGACAGTCGGGATCGATCCGAGCAGTACTTC
>TRBV29-1|TRBJ1-1|13|TRBD1|few
CSVDEGAYTEAFF
TGCAGCGTTGATGAGGGGGCGTACACTGAAGCTTTCTTT
>TRBV3-1|TRBJ2-7|13|NA|many
CASSQDGAYEQYF
TGTGCCAGCAGCCAAGATGGAGCCTACGAGCAGTACTTC
>TRBV10-3|TRBJ1-5|14|NA|many
CAISGEQSNQPQHF
TGTGCCATCAGTGGAGAACAGAGCAATCAGCCCCAGCATTTT
>TRBV5-6|TRBJ1-5|14|NA|many
CASSPNRSNQPQHF
TGTGCCAGCAGCCCCAATAGGAGCAATCAGCCCCAGCATTTT
>TRBV20-1|TRBJ1-5|16|NA|NA
CSARDLRGENGQPQHF
TGCAGTGCTAGAGATCTCAGGGGAGAGAACGGTCAGCCCCAGCATTTT
>TRBV19|TRBJ1-6|16|NA|few
CASSPGGRSYNSPLHF
TGTGCCAGTAGTCCGGGCGGCCGCTCCTATAATTCACCCCTCCACTTT
>TRBV7-9|TRBJ1-6|15|NA|NA
CASSWPSGQPSPLHF
TGTGCCAGCAGCTGGCCTAGCGGACAGCCTTCACCCCTCCACTTT
>TRBV20-1|TRBJ1-4|15|NA|few
CSARDPRGVNEKLFF
TGCAGTGCTAGAGATCCCAGGGGTGTTAATGAAAAACTGTTTTTT
>TRBV7-2|TRBJ2-5|14|TRBD2|many
CASSWGTSEETQYF
TGTGCCAGCAGCTGGGGGACTAGTGAAGAGACCCAGTACTTC
>TRBV4-1|TRBJ1-2|15|NA|NA
CASSSPSAGNYGYTF
TGCGCCAGCAGCTCGCCTAGCGCAGGGAACTATGGCTACACCTTC
>TRBV3-1|TRBJ1-1|14|NA|NA
CASSQDSARLEAFF
TGTGCCAGCAGCCAAGATAGTGCGAGGCTTGAAGCTTTCTTT
>TRBV7-3|TRBJ2-5|16|TRBD1|few
CASSLLGQGTQETQYF
TGTGCCAGCAGCTTATTGGGACAGGGGACCCAAGAGACCCAGTACTTC
>TRBV30|TRBJ2-7|10|TRBD2|NA
CAWGEGEQYF
TGTGCCTGGGGGGAGGGCGAGCAGTACTTC
>TRBV4-1|TRBJ1-1|14|NA|NA
CASSQGRTYDEAFF
TGCGCCAGCAGCCAAGGGAGAACATACGATGAAGCTTTCTTT
>TRBV2|TRBJ1-2|11|NA|few
CASSEAGGYTF
TGTGCCAGCAGTGAAGCTGGGGGCTACACCTTC
>TRBV5-1|TRBJ1-3|12|NA|many
CASSGDGNTIYF
TGTGCCAGCAGCGGGGACGGAAACACCATATATTTT
>TRBV13|TRBJ1-4|15|NA|once
CASSLRVSTNEKLFF
TGTGCCAGCAGCCTCAGGGTATCAACTAATGAAAAACTGTTTTTT
>TRBV12-3/TRBV12-4|TRBJ1-5|13|NA|many
CASSYDLNQPQHF
TGTGCCAGCAGCTACGACCTCAATCAGCCCCAGCATTTT
>TRBV10-3|TRBJ1-5|17|NA|many
CAISESTGWGSNQPQHF
TGTGCCATCAGTGAGTCGACGGGGTGGGGGAGCAATCAGCCCCAGCATTTT
>TRBV6-1|TRBJ2-7|13|TRBD1|many
CASSGGTGYEQYF
TGTGCCAGCAGTGGAGGGACAGGATACGAGCAGTACTTC
>TRBV29-1|TRBJ2-7|14|NA|NA
CSVERTVGTYEQYF
TGCAGCGTCGAAAGGACAGTAGGGACCTACGAGCAGTACTTC
>TRBV15|TRBJ2-1|16|TRBD2|NA
CATSRTTSGPAEGQFF
TGTGCCACCAGCAGAACGACTAGCGGGCCTGCTGAGGGGCAGTTCTTC
>TRBV2|TRBJ1-2|14|TRBD1|many
CASPWTGENYGYTF
TGTGCCAGCCCTTGGACAGGGGAAAACTATGGCTACACCTTC
>TRBV19|TRBJ2-7|13|TRBD1|NA
CASSAGTAIEQYF
TGTGCCAGCTCTGCCGGGACAGCTATCGAGCAGTACTTC
>TRBV29-1|TRBJ1-2|13|TRBD1|many
CSDRQGARYGYTF
TGCAGCGACCGACAGGGGGCGCGGTATGGCTACACCTTC
>TRBV20-1|TRBJ2-5|13|TRBD1|NA
CSARKDRAETQYF
TGCAGTGCTCGGAAGGACAGGGCGGAGACCCAGTACTTC
>TRBV20-1|TRBJ2-7|13|TRBD1|NA
CSAPTGGPYEQYF
TGCAGTGCCCCTACAGGGGGCCCCTACGAGCAGTACTTC
>TRBV4-3|TRBJ1-1|16|NA|few
CASSQDWPGTRAEAFF
TGCGCCAGCAGCCAAGATTGGCCCGGGACCCGTGCTGAAGCTTTCTTT
>TRBV7-2|TRBJ2-5|14|TRBD2|NA
CASSKTSGTETQYF
TGTGCCAGCAGTAAGACTAGCGGGACAGAGACCCAGTACTTC
>TRBV12-3/TRBV12-4|TRBJ2-7|13|NA|NA
CASSLVTVHEQYF
TGTGCCAGCAGTTTAGTTACGGTCCACGAGCAGTACTTC
>TRBV7-9|TRBJ1-1|14|TRBD1|many
CASSLQGVDTEAFF
TGTGCCAGCAGCTTACAGGGGGTAGACACTGAAGCTTTCTTT
>TRBV5-1|TRBJ2-6|19|TRBD2|NA
CASSFQTSGVLSGANVLTF
TGCGCCAGCAGCTTTCAGACTAGCGGGGTTCTCTCTGGGGCCAACGTCCTGACTTTC
>TRBV10-3|TRBJ1-3|12|NA|NA
CAISDRGNTIYF
TGTGCCATCAGTGACAGGGGAAACACCATATATTTT
>TRBV7-7|TRBJ2-2|14|NA|many
CASRPTGSTGELFF
TGTGCTAGCAGGCCAACAGGGAGCACCGGGGAGCTGTTTTTT
>TRBV5-1|TRBJ1-4|13|NA|NA
CASSGGGQEKLFF
TGCGCCAGCAGCGGAGGAGGCCAGGAAAAACTGTTTTTT
>TRBV20-1|TRBJ2-5|18|TRBD2|few
CSAPRTRGAGGHQETQYF
TGCAGTGCTCCCCGGACTAGAGGAGCGGGGGGCCACCAAGAGACCCAGTACTTC
>TRBV5-4|TRBJ1-2|15|NA|NA
CASSLGIPRDYGYTF
TGTGCCAGCAGCTTGGGGATTCCGAGGGACTATGGCTACACCTTC
>TRBV20-1|TRBJ1-2|15|NA|few
CSARDRGLWDYGYTF
TGCAGTGCTAGAGATCGGGGTTTGTGGGACTATGGCTACACCTTC
>TRBV20-1|TRBJ1-4|16|NA|NA
CSALGTDYATNEKLFF
TGCAGTGCTCTCGGGACGGACTATGCAACTAATGAAAAACTGTTTTTT
>TRBV4-3|TRBJ2-5|15|NA|few
CASSQDPQQKETQYF
TGCGCCAGCAGCCAAGACCCTCAGCAGAAAGAGACCCAGTACTTC
>TRBV5-1|TRBJ1-1|16|NA|NA
CASSLARAAGRTEAFF
TGCGCCAGCAGCTTGGCGCGGGCCGCGGGGAGGACTGAAGCTTTCTTT
>TRBV29-1|TRBJ1-2|16|TRBD1|NA
CSVTGTGAVMTLGATF
TGCAGCGTAACCGGGACAGGGGCCGTAATGACTCTTGGTGCCACCTTC
>TRBV2|TRBJ1-5|13|TRBD1|many
CASLRTGDQPQHF
TGTGCCAGCCTCCGGACAGGGGATCAGCCCCAGCATTTT
>TRBV5-6|TRBJ2-5|14|NA|many
CASSPRLTEETQYF
TGTGCCAGCAGCCCACGGCTAACCGAAGAGACCCAGTACTTC
>TRBV7-6|TRBJ2-7|13|NA|many
CASSLSLSYEQYF
TGTGCCAGCAGCTTAAGTCTCTCCTACGAGCAGTACTTC
>TRBV19|TRBJ2-5|16|TRBD2|few
CASSPTSGGVQETQYF
TGTGCCAGTAGCCCTACTAGCGGGGGGGTCCAAGAGACCCAGTACTTC